The sequence of this TCR beta chain was determined in a study of T cells in Graves' hyperthyroidism and ophthalmopathy. V trimming: 11 bases; J trimming: 4 bases; junction bases outside the gene matches: 13. Germline CDR1 LNHDA, CDR2 SQIVND (reference sequence). The CDR3 totals 15 residues. A remark on this clonotype: A much larger clone lies a single base off, so this may be a read error.

Template material for amplifying TCR beta CDR3 regions consisted of RNA transcripts. RT-PCR in the first round (using the HTBI primer set) targeted the TCR CDR3. TCRdb redid the calling of the multiplex PCR reads with MiXCR, one entry per CDR3 protein. The sample has about 480,000 distinct CDR3 sequences, about 15% seen once; the top ten hold 15% to 20%. Graves' hyperthyroidism was deemed stable absent ophthalmopathy progression within 18 months. Pregnant or lactating patients were excluded, as were those with uncontrolled infection or other autoimmune disease. This TCR derives from a woman aged 18-30 years with Graves' hyperthyroidism. Sequencing was carried out using blood. This chain connects TRBV19 to TRBJ2-2, with 7 bases lining up with TRBD1. The CDR3 loop is CAGGKDRISTGELFF. Written as DNA, the CDR3 is TGTGCCGGTGGGAAGGACAGGATATCCACCGGGGAGCTGTTTTTT. Supplemented by reference TRBV19 and TRBJ2-2, the full variable domain reads DGGITQSPKYLFRKEGQNVTLSCEQNLNHDAMYWYRQDPGQGLRLIYYSQIVNDFQKGDIAEGYSVSREKKESFPLTVTSAQKNPTAFYLCAGGKDRISTGELFFGEGSRLTVL.